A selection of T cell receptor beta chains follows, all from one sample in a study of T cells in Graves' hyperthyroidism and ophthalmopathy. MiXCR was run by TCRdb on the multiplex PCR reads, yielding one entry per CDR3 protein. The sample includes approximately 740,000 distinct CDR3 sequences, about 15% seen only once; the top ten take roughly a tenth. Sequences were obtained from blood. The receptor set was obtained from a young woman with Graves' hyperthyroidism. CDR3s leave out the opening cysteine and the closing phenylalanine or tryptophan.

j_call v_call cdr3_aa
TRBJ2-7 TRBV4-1 ASSRVGLAGGNEQY
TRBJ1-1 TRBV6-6 ASSYSFSSFDTEAF
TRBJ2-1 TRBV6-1 ASRTGGAWNEQF
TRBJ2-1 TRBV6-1 ASSEPYTEQF
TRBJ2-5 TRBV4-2 ASSPHTKPGLDQETQY
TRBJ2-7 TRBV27 ASSLTGTGYSYEQY
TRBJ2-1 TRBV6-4 ASSEKGPNEQF
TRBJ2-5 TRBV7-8 ASSTETQY
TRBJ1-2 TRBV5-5 ASSLVKGWGYT
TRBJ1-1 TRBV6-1 ASSEDRSLNTEAF
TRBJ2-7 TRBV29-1 SVVARTSYEQY
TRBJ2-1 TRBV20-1 SAVAPHNEQF
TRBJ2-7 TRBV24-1 ATSGFSGGTYEQY
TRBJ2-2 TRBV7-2 ASSPRRQGNTGELF
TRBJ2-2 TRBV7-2 ASSLIAGGPTGELF
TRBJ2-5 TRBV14 ASSHAPGQGQETQY
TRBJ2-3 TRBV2 ASRRIGVTSTDTQY
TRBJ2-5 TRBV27 ASSLDRASGETQY
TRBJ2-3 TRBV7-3 ASSITGEDTQY
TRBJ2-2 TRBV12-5 ASGLSPPDRVGTGELF
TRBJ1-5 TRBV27 ASSLLGANQPQH
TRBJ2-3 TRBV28 ASSLLVRSTDTQY
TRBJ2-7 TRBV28 AVLAGTGSPYEQY
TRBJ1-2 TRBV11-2 ASSSPGMDGYT
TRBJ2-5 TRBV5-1 ASSFGDREGETQY
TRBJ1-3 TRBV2 ASSQTGADLGNTIY
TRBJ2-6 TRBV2 ASTARGAPGANVLT
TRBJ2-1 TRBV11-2 ASSSRGIVNEQF
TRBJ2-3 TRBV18 ASSSAGVSTDTQY
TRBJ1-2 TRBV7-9 ASSPDLGTAYGYT
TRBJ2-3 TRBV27 ASSQTGVRGTQY
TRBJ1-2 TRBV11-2 ASSDLGRSFDYGYT
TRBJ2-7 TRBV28 ASSLLSAGPYEQY
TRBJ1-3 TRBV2 ASSDDASSGNTIY
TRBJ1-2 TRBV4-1 ASGQGVGYGYT
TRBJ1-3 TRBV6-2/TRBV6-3 ASSDGAFSGNTIY
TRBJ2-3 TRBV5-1 ASSGRPGAPPDTQY
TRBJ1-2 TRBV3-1 ASSQGTGRVYYGYT
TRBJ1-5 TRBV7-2 ASSLQLTGTQPQH
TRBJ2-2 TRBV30 AWSVQTSAVLTRELF
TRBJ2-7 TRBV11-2 ASSLVVWGRAYEQY
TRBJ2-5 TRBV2 ASSVPVLSGETQY
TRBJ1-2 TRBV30 AWAGSGDGYT
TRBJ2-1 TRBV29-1 SVEGLAGGYNEQF
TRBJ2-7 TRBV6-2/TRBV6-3 ASSYGLAGYEQY
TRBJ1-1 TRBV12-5 ASAPGQGFYTEAF
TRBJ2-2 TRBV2 ASIRGSGGTTGELF